The 27 T cell receptor beta chains listed next were all sequenced from one sample in a study of T cells in localized non-small cell lung cancer. The data were produced by immunoSEQ multiplex PCR, yet TCRdb's version contains in-frame clones alone and is incomplete. Among tens of thousands of clones listed, approximately 80% were seen once. The sequencing used peripheral blood, collected before any cancer treatment. These receptors were collected from a female donor older than 55 with stage I lung adenocarcinoma.

The chain has TRBV15 and TRBJ2-1, with 7 positions matching TRBD1. The CDR3 totals 14 residues. The germline V gene has CDR1 LNHNV and CDR2 YYDKDF (reference sequence). V shed 3 bases and J 7 bases; nucleotides not matched to a gene: 6. CDR3 in amino acids: CATSRTGTWNEQFF. CDR3 DNA sequence: TGTGCCACCAGCAGGACAGGGACCTGGAATGAGCAGTTCTTC.

The CDR3 nucleotides are TGTGCCTGGAGTGTTGACAGGGGGCATGGCTACACCTTC. Amino acid sequence: CAWSVDRGHGYTF. The chain employs TRBV30 and TRBJ1-2, with 10 bases fitting TRBD1. The CDR3 consists of 13 residues. Trimming removed 0 bases from V and 6 bases from J; junction bases left unmatched: 1. Germline lookup yields CDR1 GTSNPN and CDR2 SVGIG (reference sequence).

The chain recombines TRBV19 with TRBJ1-6; D is unresolved. V gave up 3 bases and J gave up 3 bases, with 9 bases separating them. CDR1 is LNHDA and CDR2 is SQIVND in the germline V gene (reference sequence). This CDR3 has 15 amino acids. In nucleotides, the CDR3 is TGTGCCAGTAGTATGAGCGGACTCTATAATTCACCCCTCCACTTT. This gives the protein CASSMSGLYNSPLHF.

A few counts support this clone. This sequence joins TRBV5-1 and TRBJ2-1; TRBD2 matches 8 bases. V lost 4 bases and J lost 5; bases outside the gene matches: 8. This CDR3 is built from 15 residues. In germline, CDR1 is SGHRS, CDR2 YFSETQ. Here the CDR3 DNA reads TGCGCCAGCAGCCGATTAGCGGGAATCAACAATGAGCAGTTCTTC. This codes for CASSRLAGINNEQFF.

This chain joins TRBV10-3 and TRBJ1-3; 10 bases agree with TRBD1. CDR1 and CDR2 from the germline V gene are ENHRY and SYGVKD. V was pared by 6 bases and J by 3 bases, with 5 bases of the junction left unmatched. The CDR3 consists of 15 residues. In DNA form, the CDR3 reads TGTGCCATCAGGCAGACAGGGGGCAGTGGAAACACCATATATTTT. It translates to CAIRQTGGSGNTIYF.

The V and J genes are TRBV6-5 and TRBJ2-6; no reliable D call. The CDR3 totals 15 residues. V dropped 2 bases and J dropped 1 base, with 6 bases sitting between them. Germline CDR1 is MNHEY and CDR2 is SVGAGI. The CDR3 coding sequence is TGTGCCAGCAGTTACATTGGGTCTGGGGCCAACGTCCTGACTTTC. It specifies CASSYIGSGANVLTF.

This rearrangement joins TRBV5-1 to TRBJ2-2, with D maybe TRBD2 (5 bases). V was clipped by 4 bases and J by 0 bases, with 19 bases between them. The CDR3 extends over 18 amino acids. CDR1 is SGHRS, CDR2 YFSETQ, per germline. The CDR3 coding sequence is TGCGCCAGCAGCCTTGCGCCTACCGGGATAGCGAACACCGGGGAGCTGTTTTTT. It specifies CASSLAPTGIANTGELFF.

The table lists this clone with a few counts. The genes are TRBV5-1 and TRBJ2-7; weak D call: TRBD1 (5 bases). The germline V and J ends were trimmed by 4 bases and 4 bases, with 9 bases remaining between them. This CDR3 is built from 12 residues. Germline CDR1 is SGHRS and CDR2 is YFSETQ. The CDR3 nucleotides read TGCGCCAGCAGCCCCCCAGGGTACGAGCAGTACTTC. Translating gives CASSPPGYEQYF.

This chain joins TRBV10-1 and TRBJ2-7; tentatively, D is TRBD2 (5 bases). The CDR3 spans 14 residues. Deletions cut 5 bases from V and 2 bases from J, with 13 bases between. Germline lookup yields CDR1 WNHNN and CDR2 SYGVQD (reference sequence). CDR3 nucleotide sequence: TGCGCCAGCAGTCAGCGGAAGAAGACCTACGAGCAGTACTTC. It translates to CASSQRKKTYEQYF.

The chain combines TRBV14 with TRBJ1-4, with D unresolved. Between the trimmed V and J ends, which lost 4 bases and 2 bases, there was a span of 20 bases. The CDR3 is made up of 18 amino acids. Germline values: CDR1 SGHDN, CDR2 FVKESK. In DNA form, the CDR3 reads TGTGCCAGCAGCCGTATGACGGGTCCCCTGGGGACTAATGAAAAACTGTTTTTT. Protein sequence: CASSRMTGPLGTNEKLFF.

This rearrangement joins TRBV25-1 to TRBJ1-4, with TRBD1 identical over 8 bases. The CDR3 is 15 amino acids. V shed 6 bases and J 10 bases; nucleotides not matched to a gene: 13. Germline values: CDR1 MGHDK, CDR2 SYGVNS. The CDR3 nucleotides are TGTGCCAGCAGCGAACAAACAGGGGGGCTTGGAAAACTGTTTTTT. It encodes CASSEQTGGLGKLFF.

V is TRBV7-3 and J is TRBJ1-1, with D tentatively TRBD1 (6 bases). V lost 0 bases and J 5 bases, leaving 13 bases between the germline ends. The CDR3 spans 15 residues. Germline values: CDR1 SGHTA, CDR2 FQGTGA. Here the CDR3 DNA reads TGTGCCAGCAGCTTAACCGGGGGGCGCGGGACTGAAGCTTTCTTT. Translating it yields CASSLTGGRGTEAFF.

The chain joins TRBV6-1 to TRBJ1-1; D is undetermined. The CDR3 length is 13 residues. V was cut by 5 bases and J by 0 bases, with 7 bases left in between. The germline V gene encodes CDR1 MNHNS and CDR2 SASEGT. For the CDR3, the DNA is TGTGCCAGCAGTTCCACAGTGAACACTGAAGCTTTCTTT. Its translation is CASSSTVNTEAFF.

This rearrangement joins TRBV6-5 to TRBJ1-6, with TRBD1 as a possible D gene (6 bases). This CDR3 spans 15 amino acids. Germline V gene lookup returns CDR1 MNHEY and CDR2 SVGAGI. The ends were cut back, 6 bases at V and 6 bases at J, with 15 bases in the middle. The chain's CDR3 is CASRKHGTINSPLHF. CDR3 DNA sequence: TGTGCCAGCAGAAAACACGGGACAATTAATTCACCCCTCCACTTT.

This chain uses TRBV23-1 with TRBJ1-5, with D tentatively TRBD1 (6 bases). TRBV23-1 is an ORF for which the function is uncertain. The CDR3 is 15 residues long. Trimming removed 2 bases at V and 0 bases at J, with 8 bases between. This CDR3 is CASSQGQLSNQPQHF. The CDR3 region has the DNA TGCGCCAGCAGTCAAGGACAGCTTAGCAATCAGCCCCAGCATTTT.

The J gene is TRBJ2-2, the V gene TRBV5-1; D is possibly TRBD2 (5 bases). There are 15 residues in the CDR3. Trimming left V 0 bases short and J 1 base short, with 7 bases between. Germline CDR1 and CDR2: SGHRS and YFSETQ. CDR3 bases: TGCGCCAGCAGCTTGGAACGGGGGAACACCGGGGAGCTGTTTTTT. This gives the protein CASSLERGNTGELFF.

The chain joins TRBV18 to TRBJ1-1, with 10 bases that match TRBD1. Trimming removed 3 bases from V and 1 base from J; junction bases left unmatched: 8. The germline gives CDR1 KGHSH, CDR2 LQKENI. This CDR3 is built from 17 residues. The CDR3 DNA follows: TGTGCCAGCTCACCGCTGACAGGGGGCTTTTCGAACACTGAAGCTTTCTTT. This translates into CASSPLTGGFSNTEAFF.

J is TRBJ2-2 and V is TRBV7-8, with 9 bases matching TRBD1. CDR1 is SGHVS and CDR2 is FQNEAQ in the germline V gene. The trim removed 5 bases at V and 4 bases at J, leaving 8 bases unmatched. CDR3 size: 16 residues. The CDR3, as DNA: TGTGCCAGCAGCCCTAACAGGGGGCGAGGCACCGGGGAGCTGTTTTTT. It specifies CASSPNRGRGTGELFF.

The chain links TRBV2 to TRBJ1-5; unclear D gene. V was clipped by 4 bases and J by 9 bases, with 16 bases between them. The CDR3 consists of 14 residues. CDR1 and CDR2 from the germline V gene are SNHLY and FYNNEI. In DNA, the CDR3 is TGTGCCAGCAGTGTTTTAGGACCCGGAGGGCCCCAGCATTTT. Amino acids: CASSVLGPGGPQHF.

The chain combines TRBV7-2 with TRBJ2-5, with TRBD2 identical over 8 bases. This CDR3 spans 15 amino acids. The germline V gene has CDR1 SGHTA and CDR2 FQGNSA. Germline trimming cut 1 base from V and 4 bases from J; bases unmatched to any gene: 5. CDR3 amino acids: CASSLDWTSRETQYF. DNA of the CDR3: TGTGCCAGCAGCTTAGATTGGACTAGCAGAGAGACCCAGTACTTC.

This chain uses TRBV29-1 with TRBJ1-4, with D hard to call. The CDR3 contains 14 residues. CDR1 and CDR2 from the germline V gene are SQVTM and ANQGSEA. Between the trimmed V and J ends, which lost 4 bases and 7 bases, there was a span of 16 bases. The CDR3 DNA sequence: TGCAGCGTTGTAGGTGGAGAGAAGGGTGAAAAACTGTTTTTT. As protein: CSVVGGEKGEKLFF.

The V gene is TRBV7-2, the J gene TRBJ2-1; D is unresolved. CDR3 length: 15 residues. The V end lost 1 base, the J end lost 2 bases, and 9 bases lay between the germline ends. Germline V gene data show CDR1 as SGHTA and CDR2 as FQGNSA. The CDR3 loop is CASSLDIAAYNEQFF. Here the CDR3 DNA reads TGTGCCAGCAGCTTAGATATAGCAGCCTACAATGAGCAGTTCTTC.

CDR3 protein: CASSLYSQAPTYEQYF. CDR3 DNA sequence: TGTGCCAGCAGTTTATATAGCCAGGCCCCAACCTACGAGCAGTACTTC. The V and J genes are TRBV28 and TRBJ2-7; D ambiguous. Looked up from germline, CDR1 is MDHEN and CDR2 is SYDVKM. This CDR3 is built from 16 residues. V lost 1 base to trimming and J lost 2 bases, with 15 bases between them.

The chain recombines TRBV28 with TRBJ1-4; D remains unclear. The CDR3 is made up of 14 amino acids. Per germline, CDR1 MDHEN and CDR2 SYDVKM. With 9 bases removed from V and 4 bases from J, the gap between germline ends came to 15 bases. This chain's CDR3 is CASRQGQVNEKLFF. The CDR3 nucleotides are TGTGCCAGTCGCCAAGGGCAGGTTAATGAAAAACTGTTTTTT. Full variable domain (rest looked up from reference TRBV28 and TRBJ1-4): DVKVTQSSRYLVKRTGEKVFLECVQDMDHENMFWYRQDPGLGLRLIYFSYDVKMKEKGDIPEGYSVSREKKERFSLILESASTNQTSMYLCASRQGQVNEKLFFGSGTQLSVL.

The gene calls are TRBV7-2 and TRBJ2-7, with D unclear. V was shortened by 1 base and J by 4 bases, with 8 bases between the two germline ends. CDR1 and CDR2 from the germline V gene are SGHTA and FQGNSA. This CDR3 is built from 13 residues. The CDR3 loop reads CASSLGAPYEQYF. CDR3 coding DNA: TGTGCCAGCAGCTTAGGTGCTCCGTACGAGCAGTACTTC. Using reference TRBV7-2 and TRBJ2-7 for the parts outside the CDR3, the full variable domain is GAGVSQSPSNKVTEKGKDVELRCDPISGHTALYWYRQSLGQGLEFLIYFQGNSAPDKSGLPSDRFSAERTGGSVSTLTIQRTQQEDSAVYLCASSLGAPYEQYFGPGTRLTVT.

The rearrangement uses TRBV19 and TRBJ2-6; 8 nucleotides line up with TRBD1. This CDR3 contains 17 residues. J gave up 0 bases and V 8 bases, and 9 bases lay outside the gene matches. CDR1 and CDR2 (germline): LNHDA, SQIVND (reference sequence). The DNA for the CDR3 is TGTGCCAGTTTACAGGGGGAACTTTACTCTGGGGCCAACGTCCTGACTTTC. The encoded protein is CASLQGELYSGANVLTF.

The J gene is TRBJ2-3, the V gene TRBV5-4; TRBD2 might be the D (5 bases). The germline CDR1 and CDR2 sequences are SGHNT and YYREEE (reference sequence). The CDR3 contains 15 residues. V was clipped by 4 bases and J by 2 bases, with 14 bases between them. The CDR3 loop reads CASSKGGSYTDTQYF. CDR3 in DNA: TGTGCCAGCAGCAAGGGCGGGTCTTACACAGATACGCAGTATTTT. The whole variable domain, filled in from reference TRBV5-4 and TRBJ2-3, reads ETGVTQSPTHLIKTRGQQVTLRCSSQSGHNTVSWYQQALGQGPQFIFQYYREEENGRGNFPPRFSGLQFPNYSSELNVNALELDDSALYLCASSKGGSYTDTQYFGPGTRLTVL.